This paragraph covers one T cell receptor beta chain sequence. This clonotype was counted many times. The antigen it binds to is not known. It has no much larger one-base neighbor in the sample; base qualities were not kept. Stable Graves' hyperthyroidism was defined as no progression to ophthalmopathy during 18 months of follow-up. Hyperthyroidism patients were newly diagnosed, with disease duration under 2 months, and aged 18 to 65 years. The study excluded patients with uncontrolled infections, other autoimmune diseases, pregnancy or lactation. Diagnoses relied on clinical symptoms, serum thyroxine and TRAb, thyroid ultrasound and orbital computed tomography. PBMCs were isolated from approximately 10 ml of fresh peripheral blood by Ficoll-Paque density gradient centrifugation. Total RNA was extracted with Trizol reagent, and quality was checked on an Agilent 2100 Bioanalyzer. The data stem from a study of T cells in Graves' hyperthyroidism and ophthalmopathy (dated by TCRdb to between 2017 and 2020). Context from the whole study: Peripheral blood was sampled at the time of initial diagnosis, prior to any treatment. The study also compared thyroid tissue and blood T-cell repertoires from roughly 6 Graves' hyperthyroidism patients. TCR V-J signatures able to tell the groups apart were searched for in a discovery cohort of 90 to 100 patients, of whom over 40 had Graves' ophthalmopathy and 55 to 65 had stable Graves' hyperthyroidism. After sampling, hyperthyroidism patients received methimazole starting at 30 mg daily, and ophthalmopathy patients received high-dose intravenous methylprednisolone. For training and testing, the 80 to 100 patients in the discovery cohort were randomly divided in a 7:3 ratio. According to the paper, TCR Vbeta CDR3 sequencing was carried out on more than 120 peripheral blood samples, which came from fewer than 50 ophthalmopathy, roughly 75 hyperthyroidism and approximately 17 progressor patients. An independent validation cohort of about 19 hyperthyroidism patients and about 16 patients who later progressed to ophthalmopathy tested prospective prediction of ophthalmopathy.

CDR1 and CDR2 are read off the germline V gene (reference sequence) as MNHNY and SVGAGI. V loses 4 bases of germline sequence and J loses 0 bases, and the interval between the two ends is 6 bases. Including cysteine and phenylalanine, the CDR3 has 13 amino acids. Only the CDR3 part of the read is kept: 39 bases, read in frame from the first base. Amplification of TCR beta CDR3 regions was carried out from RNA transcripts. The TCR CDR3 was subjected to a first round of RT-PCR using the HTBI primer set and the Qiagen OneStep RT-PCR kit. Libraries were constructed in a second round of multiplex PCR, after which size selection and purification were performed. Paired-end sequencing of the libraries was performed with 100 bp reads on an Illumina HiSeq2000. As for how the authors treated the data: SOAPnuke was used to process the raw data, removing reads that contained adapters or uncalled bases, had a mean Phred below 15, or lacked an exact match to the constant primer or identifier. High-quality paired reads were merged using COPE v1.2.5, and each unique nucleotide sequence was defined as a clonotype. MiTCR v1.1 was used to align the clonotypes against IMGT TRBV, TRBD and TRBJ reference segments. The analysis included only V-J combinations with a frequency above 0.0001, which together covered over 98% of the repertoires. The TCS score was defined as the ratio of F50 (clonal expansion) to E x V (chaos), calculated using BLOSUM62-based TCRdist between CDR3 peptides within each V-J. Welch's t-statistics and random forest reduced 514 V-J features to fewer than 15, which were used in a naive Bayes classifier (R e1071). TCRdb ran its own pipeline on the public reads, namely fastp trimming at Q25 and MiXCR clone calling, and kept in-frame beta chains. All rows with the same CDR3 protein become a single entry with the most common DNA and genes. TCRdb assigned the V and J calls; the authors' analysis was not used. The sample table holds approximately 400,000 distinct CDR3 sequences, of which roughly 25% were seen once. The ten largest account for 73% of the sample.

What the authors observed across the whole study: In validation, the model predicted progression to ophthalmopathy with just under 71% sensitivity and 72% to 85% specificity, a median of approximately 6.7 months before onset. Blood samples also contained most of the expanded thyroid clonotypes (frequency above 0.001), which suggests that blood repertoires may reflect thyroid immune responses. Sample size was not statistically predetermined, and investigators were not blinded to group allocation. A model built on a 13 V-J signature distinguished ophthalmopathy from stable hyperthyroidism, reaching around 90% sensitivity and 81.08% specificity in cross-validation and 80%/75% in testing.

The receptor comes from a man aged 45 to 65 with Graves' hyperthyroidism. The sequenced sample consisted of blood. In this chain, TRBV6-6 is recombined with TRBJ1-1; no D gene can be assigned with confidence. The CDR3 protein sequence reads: CASSSSMNTEAFF. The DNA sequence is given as TGTGCCAGCAGTTCCTCGATGAACACTGAAGCTTTCTTT.